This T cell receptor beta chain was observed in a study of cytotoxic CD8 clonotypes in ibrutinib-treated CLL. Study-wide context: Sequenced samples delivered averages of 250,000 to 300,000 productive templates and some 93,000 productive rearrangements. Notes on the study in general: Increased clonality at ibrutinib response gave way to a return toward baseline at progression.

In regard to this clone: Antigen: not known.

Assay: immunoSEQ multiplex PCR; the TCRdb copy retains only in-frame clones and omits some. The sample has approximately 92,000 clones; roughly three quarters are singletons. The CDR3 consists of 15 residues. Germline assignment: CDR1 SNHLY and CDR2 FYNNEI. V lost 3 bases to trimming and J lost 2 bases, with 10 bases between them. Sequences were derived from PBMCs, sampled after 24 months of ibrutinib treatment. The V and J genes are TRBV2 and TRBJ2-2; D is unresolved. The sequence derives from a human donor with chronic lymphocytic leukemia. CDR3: CASSDEQANTGELFF. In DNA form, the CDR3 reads TGTGCCAGCAGTGATGAGCAGGCTAACACCGGGGAGCTGTTTTTT.